The present entry profiles one TCR beta chain with its context. What it binds is not known. Profiling relied on immunoSEQ multiplex PCR, and the TCRdb table lists in-frame clones only, not all of them. This sample has about 420,000 clones, with roughly 90% found just once. Treatment: over 15 received Ad26.COV2.S at low or high dose, single or two shots; roughly 5 received placebo; per-sample allocation not given. On day 63 after the first injection, vaccine and placebo recipients gave samples. The data stem from a study of Ad26.COV2.S vaccination and SARS-CoV-2 variants. Study-wide context: Ad26.COV2.S arm of COV1001 included the donor. Points from the study as a whole: Breadth, reportedly substantial, characterized the spike-specific CD8+ and CD4+ T cell responses after vaccination. Comparability of non-spike TCR breadth was observed across vaccine and placebo recipients.

Per germline, CDR1 SGHDN and CDR2 FVKESK. This CDR3 is built from 14 residues. With V trimmed by 8 bases and J by 5 bases, 9 bases remained unmatched. This rearrangement joins TRBV14 to TRBJ2-5, with 9 bases identical to TRBD2. This TCR derives from a person between 18 and 60 years old who received the Ad26.COV2.S COVID-19 vaccine or a placebo. The specimen was peripheral blood, collected in a trial of Ad26.COV2.S vaccine versus placebo. The CDR3, as DNA: TGTGCCAGCCGACAGCGGGGGGCTGGGGAGACCCAGTACTTC. Protein product: CASRQRGAGETQYF. The entire variable domain, with the rest obtained from reference TRBV14 and TRBJ2-5, is as follows: EAGVTQFPSHSVIEKGQTVTLRCDPISGHDNLYWYRRVMGKEIKFLLHFVKESKQDESGMPNNRFLAERTGGTYSTLKVQPAELEDSGVYFCASRQRGAGETQYFGPGTRLLVL.